This TCR beta chain was profiled in a study of T cells in Graves' hyperthyroidism and ophthalmopathy. The study, taken as a whole, reports: Most thyroid clonotypes expanded above 0.001 appeared in blood too. The model predicted ophthalmopathy a median around six months before onset.

About this clonotype itself: Its target is unknown.

RNA transcripts provided the source from which TCR beta CDR3 regions were amplified. Using the HTBI primer set, a first-round RT-PCR was run on the TCR CDR3. TCRdb analysed the multiplex PCR reads with MiXCR anew, one entry per CDR3 protein. The sample contains approximately 220,000 distinct CDR3 sequences, 15% to 20% of which appear only once. Over 18 months, lack of ophthalmopathy progression marked Graves' hyperthyroidism as stable. Patients were aged 18 to 65, had disease duration under 2 months, and had newly diagnosed hyperthyroidism. This CDR3 is built from 16 residues. Germline-derived CDR1 and CDR2 are SGHAT and FQNNGV. With 1 base removed from V and 7 bases from J, the gap between germline ends came to 14 bases.

The sequence was obtained from a man in his forties with Graves' hyperthyroidism. The chain couples TRBV11-2 to TRBJ1-6, with D perhaps TRBD1 (6 bases). The sequenced material came from blood. CDR3 nucleotide sequence: TGTGCCAGCAGCTTAGTAGTGGGGGCATCGAATTCACCCCTCCACTTT. Translating gives CASSLVVGASNSPLHF.